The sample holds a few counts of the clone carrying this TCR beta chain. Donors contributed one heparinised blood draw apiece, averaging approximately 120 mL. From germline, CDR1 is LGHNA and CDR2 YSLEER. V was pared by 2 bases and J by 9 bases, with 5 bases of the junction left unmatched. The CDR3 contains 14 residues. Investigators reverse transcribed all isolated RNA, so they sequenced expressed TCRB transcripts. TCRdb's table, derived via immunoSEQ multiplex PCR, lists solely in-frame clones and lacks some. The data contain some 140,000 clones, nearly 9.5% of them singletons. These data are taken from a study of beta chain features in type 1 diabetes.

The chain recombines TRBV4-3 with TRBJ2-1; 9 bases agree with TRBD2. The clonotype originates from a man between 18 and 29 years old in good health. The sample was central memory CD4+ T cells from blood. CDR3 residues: CASSQRGGEGEQFF. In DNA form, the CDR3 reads TGCGCCAGCAGCCAACGCGGGGGGGAGGGTGAGCAGTTCTTC.